The clone carrying this TCR beta chain appeared a single time. CDR1 and CDR2 from the germline V gene are LNHDA and SQIVND (reference sequence). The CDR3 consists of 16 residues. With 5 bases clipped from V and 4 bases from J, the junction kept 9 bases outside the gene matches. The data stem from a study of blood T cell repertoires in COVID-19. The data were produced by immunoSEQ multiplex PCR, yet TCRdb's version contains in-frame clones alone and is incomplete. The repertoire holds around 250,000 clones, roughly 86% seen once, with roughly an eighth in the top ten. This clonotype was obtained from an elderly man with acute or convalescent COVID-19. The material sequenced was peripheral blood. The rearrangement links TRBV19 to TRBJ2-3; TRBD2 aligns across 10 bases. CDR3 region: CASSPRLAGIADTQYF. DNA for the CDR3: TGTGCCAGTAGTCCCCGACTAGCGGGTATTGCAGATACGCAGTATTTT.